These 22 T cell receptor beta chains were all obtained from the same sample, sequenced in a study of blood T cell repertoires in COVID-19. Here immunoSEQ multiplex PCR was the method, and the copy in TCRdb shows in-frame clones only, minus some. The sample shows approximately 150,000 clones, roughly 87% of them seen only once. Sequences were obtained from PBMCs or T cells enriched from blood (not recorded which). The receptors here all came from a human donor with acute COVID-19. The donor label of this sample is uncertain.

The CDR3 DNA sequence: TGCAGCGTTGAACAGGGGCGTACTGGGGAGCAGTACTTC. Amino acids: CSVEQGRTGEQYF. This chain connects TRBV29-1 to TRBJ2-7; the D gene is possibly TRBD1 (6 bases). Looked up from germline, CDR1 is SQVTM and CDR2 is ANQGSEA. This CDR3 is built from 13 residues. V lost 2 bases and J 7 bases, leaving 15 bases between the germline ends.

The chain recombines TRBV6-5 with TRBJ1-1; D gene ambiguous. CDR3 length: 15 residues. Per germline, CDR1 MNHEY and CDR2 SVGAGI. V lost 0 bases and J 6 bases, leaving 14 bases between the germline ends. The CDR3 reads CASSYSTARGPEAFF. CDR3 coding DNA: TGTGCCAGCAGTTACTCCACGGCAAGAGGGCCTGAAGCTTTCTTT.

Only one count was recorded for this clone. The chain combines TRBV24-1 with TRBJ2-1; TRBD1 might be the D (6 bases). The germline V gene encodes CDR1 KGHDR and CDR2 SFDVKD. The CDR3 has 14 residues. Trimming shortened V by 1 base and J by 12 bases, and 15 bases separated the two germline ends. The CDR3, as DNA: TGTGCCACCAGTGATTTCTCCAGGGGATGGGGGCAGTTCTTC. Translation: CATSDFSRGWGQFF.

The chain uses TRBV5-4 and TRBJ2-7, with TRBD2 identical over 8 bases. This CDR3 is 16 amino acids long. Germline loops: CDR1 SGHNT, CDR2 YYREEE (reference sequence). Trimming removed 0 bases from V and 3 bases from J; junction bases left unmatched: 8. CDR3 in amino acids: CASSLVGRGASYEQYF. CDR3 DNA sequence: TGTGCCAGCAGCTTGGTCGGGCGGGGGGCGAGCTACGAGCAGTACTTC.

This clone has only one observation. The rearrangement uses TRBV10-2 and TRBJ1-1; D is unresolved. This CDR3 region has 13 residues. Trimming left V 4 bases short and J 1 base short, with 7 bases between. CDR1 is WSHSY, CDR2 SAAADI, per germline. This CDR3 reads CASSGAANTEAFF. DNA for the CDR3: TGCGCCAGCAGTGGCGCGGCGAACACTGAAGCTTTCTTT.

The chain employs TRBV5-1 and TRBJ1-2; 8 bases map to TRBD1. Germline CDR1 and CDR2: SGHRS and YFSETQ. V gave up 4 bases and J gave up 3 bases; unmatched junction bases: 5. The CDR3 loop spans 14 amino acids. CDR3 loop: CASSPGQGYYGYTF. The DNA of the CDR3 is TGCGCCAGCAGCCCTGGACAGGGCTACTATGGCTACACCTTC.

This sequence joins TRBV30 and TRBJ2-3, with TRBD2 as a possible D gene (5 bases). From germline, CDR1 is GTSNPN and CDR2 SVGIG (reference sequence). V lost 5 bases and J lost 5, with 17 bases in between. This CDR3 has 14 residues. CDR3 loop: CAWSAGGLGDTQYF. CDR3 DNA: TGTGCCTGGTCCGCTGGAGGTTTGGGAGATACGCAGTATTTT.

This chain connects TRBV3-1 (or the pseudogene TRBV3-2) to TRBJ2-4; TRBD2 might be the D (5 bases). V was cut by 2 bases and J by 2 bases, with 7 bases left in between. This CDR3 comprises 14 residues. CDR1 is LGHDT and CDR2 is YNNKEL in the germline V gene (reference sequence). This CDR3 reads CASSQRGTKNIQYF. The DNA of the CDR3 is TGTGCCAGCAGCCAACGAGGGACCAAAAACATTCAGTACTTC.

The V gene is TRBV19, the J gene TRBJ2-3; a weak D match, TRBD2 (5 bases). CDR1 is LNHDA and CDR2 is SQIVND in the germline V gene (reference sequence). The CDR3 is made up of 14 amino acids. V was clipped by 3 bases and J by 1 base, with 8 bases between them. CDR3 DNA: TGTGCCAGTAGTATGGACTGGGGCACAGATACGCAGTATTTT. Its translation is CASSMDWGTDTQYF.

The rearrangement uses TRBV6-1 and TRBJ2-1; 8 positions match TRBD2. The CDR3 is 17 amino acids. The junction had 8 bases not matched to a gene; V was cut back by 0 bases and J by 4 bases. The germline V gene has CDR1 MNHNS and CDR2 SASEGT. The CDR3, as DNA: TGTGCCAGCAGTGAAGCATTTAACCGGGGGGGATACAATGAGCAGTTCTTC. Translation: CASSEAFNRGGYNEQFF.

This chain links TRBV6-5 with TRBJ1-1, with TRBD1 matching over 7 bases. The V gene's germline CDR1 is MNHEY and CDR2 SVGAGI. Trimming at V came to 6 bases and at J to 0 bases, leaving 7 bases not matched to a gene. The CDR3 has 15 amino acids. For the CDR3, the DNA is TGTGCCAGCAGGACAGGGCTCTTGATGAACACTGAAGCTTTCTTT. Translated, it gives CASRTGLLMNTEAFF.

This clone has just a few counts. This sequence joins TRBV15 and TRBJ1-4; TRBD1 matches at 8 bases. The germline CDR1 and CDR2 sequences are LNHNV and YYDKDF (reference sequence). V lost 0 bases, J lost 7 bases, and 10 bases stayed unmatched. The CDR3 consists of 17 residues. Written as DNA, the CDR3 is TGTGCCACCAGCAGAGATACCCGGACAGGGAGGAGTGAAAAACTGTTTTTT. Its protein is CATSRDTRTGRSEKLFF.

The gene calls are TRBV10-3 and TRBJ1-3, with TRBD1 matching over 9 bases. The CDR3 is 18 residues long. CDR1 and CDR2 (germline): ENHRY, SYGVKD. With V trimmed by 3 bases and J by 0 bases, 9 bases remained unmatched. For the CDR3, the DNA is TGTGCCATCAGTGACCCAGGGGACAGGGCCAACTCTGGAAACACCATATATTTT. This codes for CAISDPGDRANSGNTIYF.

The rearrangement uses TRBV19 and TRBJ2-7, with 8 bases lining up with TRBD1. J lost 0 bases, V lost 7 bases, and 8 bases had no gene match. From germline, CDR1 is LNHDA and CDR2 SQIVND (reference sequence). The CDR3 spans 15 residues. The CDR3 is CASKIRTGNSYEQYF. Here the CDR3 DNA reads TGTGCCAGTAAGATCCGGACAGGGAACTCCTACGAGCAGTACTTC.

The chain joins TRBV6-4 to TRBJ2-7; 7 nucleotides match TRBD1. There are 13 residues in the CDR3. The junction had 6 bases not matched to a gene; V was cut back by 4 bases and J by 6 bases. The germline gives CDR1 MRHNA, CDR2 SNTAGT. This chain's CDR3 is CASSAITGAEQYF. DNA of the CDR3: TGTGCCAGCAGTGCAATTACAGGGGCCGAGCAGTACTTC.

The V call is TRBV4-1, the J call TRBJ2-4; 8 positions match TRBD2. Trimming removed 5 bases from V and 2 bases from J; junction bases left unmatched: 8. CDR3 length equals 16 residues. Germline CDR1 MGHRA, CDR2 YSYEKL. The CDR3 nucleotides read TGCGCCAGCAGCTCCGGGGGGGCTAAAACCAAAAACATTCAGTACTTC. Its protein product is CASSSGGAKTKNIQYF.

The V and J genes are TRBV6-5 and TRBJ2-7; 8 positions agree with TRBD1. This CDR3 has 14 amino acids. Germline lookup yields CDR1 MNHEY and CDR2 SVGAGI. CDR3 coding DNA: TGTGCTACCAGTATGGGACAGGCTTCCTACGAGCAGTACTTC. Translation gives CATSMGQASYEQYF.

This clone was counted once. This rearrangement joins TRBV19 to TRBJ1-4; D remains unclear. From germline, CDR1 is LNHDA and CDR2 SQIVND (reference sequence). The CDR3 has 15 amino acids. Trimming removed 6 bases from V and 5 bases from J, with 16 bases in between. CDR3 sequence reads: CASSPTRRENEKLFF. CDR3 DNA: TGTGCCAGTAGCCCCACCCGGAGAGAGAATGAAAAACTGTTTTTT.

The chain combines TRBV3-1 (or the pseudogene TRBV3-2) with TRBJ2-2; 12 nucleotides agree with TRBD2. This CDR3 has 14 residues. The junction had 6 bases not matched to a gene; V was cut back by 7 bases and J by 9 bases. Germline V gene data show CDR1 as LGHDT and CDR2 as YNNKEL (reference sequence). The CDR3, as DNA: TGTGCCAGCAAGCCTAGCGGGGGGGACCGGGAGCTGTTTTTT. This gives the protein CASKPSGGDRELFF.

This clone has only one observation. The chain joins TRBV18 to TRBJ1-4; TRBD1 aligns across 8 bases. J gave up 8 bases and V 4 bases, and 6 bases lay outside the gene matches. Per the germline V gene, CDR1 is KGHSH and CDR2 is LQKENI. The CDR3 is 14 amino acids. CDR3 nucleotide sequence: TGTGCCAGCTCACTAGGACAGGGAGGAGAAAAACTGTTTTTT. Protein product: CASSLGQGGEKLFF.

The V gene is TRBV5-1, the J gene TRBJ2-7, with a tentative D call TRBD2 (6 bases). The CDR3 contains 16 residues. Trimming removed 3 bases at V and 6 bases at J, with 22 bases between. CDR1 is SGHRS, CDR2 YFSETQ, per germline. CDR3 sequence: CASSYIGGLLSTEQYF. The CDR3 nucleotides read TGCGCCAGCAGCTACATTGGGGGACTCCTTTCCACCGAGCAGTACTTC.

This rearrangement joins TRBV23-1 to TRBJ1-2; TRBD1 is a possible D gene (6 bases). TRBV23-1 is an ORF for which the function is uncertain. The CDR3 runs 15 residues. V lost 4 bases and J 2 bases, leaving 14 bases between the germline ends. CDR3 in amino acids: CASSPYEGVNYGYTF. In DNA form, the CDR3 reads TGCGCCAGCAGTCCTTATGAGGGGGTCAACTATGGCTACACCTTC.